This T cell receptor (beta chain) was recovered during a study of CXCR3-negative and CXCR3-positive naive CD8 T cells. The wider study: Each library held about 1.5 +/- 0.3 million TRB reads, 120 million to 150 million in total. Broader study findings: CXCR3-negative naive cells had less hydrophobic TRB CDR3s than did CXCR3-positive naive cells. Naive subsets did not differ in surface CD5, and the authors estimated TCR strength using properties of the TRB CDR3. Sequencing showed both naive subsets with comparably high diversity, and memory CD8+ cells much lower.

Naive CD8+ T cells displayed a CD45RO-CCR7+CD27+CD95- phenotype. CDR1 and CDR2 (germline): SGDLS, YYNGEE. CDR3 length: 16 amino acids. On this clonotype: Its specificity is unknown.

The authors prepared UMI-labeled TRB cDNA libraries by 5' RACE. After re-calling the 5' RACE reads, TCRdb lists one entry per CDR3 protein, DNA absent. The sample table includes about 150,000 distinct CDR3 sequences. The rearrangement links TRBV9 to TRBJ2-5; the D call from TCRdb, TRBD2, cannot be confirmed without DNA. The sequence came from a human donor in good health. Some clones in this sample may be carry-over from other donors' samples. Sequencing was carried out using naive CXCR3+ CD8+ T cells from blood. This sample's subset: CD45RO-CCR7+CD27+CD95- naive CD8+ T cells expressing CXCR3 (TNR3+). The CDR3: CASSVEDSGGRETQYF.